This record covers a single TCR beta chain. These data belong to a study of siplizumab effects on memory and regulatory T cells. J gave up 7 bases and V 5 bases, and 7 bases lay outside the gene matches. The CDR3 covers 14 residues. CDR1 SGHTA and CDR2 FQGNSA come from the germline V gene. Sequencing used immunoSEQ multiplex PCR; TCRdb keeps in-frame clones, though not all of them. The sample shows roughly 26,000 clones, about 79% of them seen only once. This chain connects TRBV7-2 to TRBJ2-2; 7 nucleotides align to TRBD2. This receptor was taken from a human donor in good health. Specimen: memory CD4+ T cells sorted from blood. The CDR3 loop reads CASSTGLSGGELFF. CDR3 bases: TGTGCCAGCAGCACGGGACTATCGGGCGGGGAGCTGTTTTTT.